The 27 T cell receptor beta chains below all came from one sample that was sequenced in a study of OX40 agonist ivuxolimab in advanced cancers. The method was immunoSEQ multiplex PCR; TCRdb's version includes in-frame clones alone and lacks a portion of them. The data show fewer than 25,000 clones, with roughly 85% seen just once and approximately 15% held by the top ten. Sequencing used CD4+ or CD8+ T cells sorted from blood, obtained in a trial of the OX40 agonist ivuxolimab. The receptors were gathered from an adult with an advanced solid tumor such as melanoma, head and neck, liver or kidney cancer.

The genes are TRBV7-2 and TRBJ1-1; D is unresolved. Trimming took 2 bases from V and 4 from J, leaving 14 bases between them. CDR3 size: 15 residues. Germline values: CDR1 SGHTA, CDR2 FQGNSA. In DNA, the CDR3 is TGTGCCAGCAGCTTAACGACGGGAGGTGTCACTGAAGCTTTCTTT. It encodes CASSLTTGGVTEAFF.

The rearrangement links TRBV13 to TRBJ1-2; no firm D call. The V gene's germline CDR1 is PRHDT and CDR2 FYEKMQ (reference sequence). The V gene lost 5 bases and the J gene lost 0 bases, with 19 bases spanning the gap. This CDR3 spans 17 amino acids. The CDR3 DNA reads TGTGCCAGCAGCATCCCCGGTGGGTCATTAACTAACTATGGCTACACCTTC. It specifies CASSIPGGSLTNYGYTF.

The chain has TRBV19 and TRBJ1-5; D is perhaps TRBD1 (5 bases). Trimming took off 7 bases at V and 11 bases at J, with 18 bases between the two ends. The CDR3 spans 13 residues. Per the germline V gene, CDR1 is LNHDA and CDR2 is SQIVND (reference sequence). Here the CDR3 reads CASTRQGRGAQHF. CDR3 in DNA: TGTGCCAGTACCAGACAAGGCCGGGGGGCCCAGCATTTT.

The V and J genes are TRBV7-6 and TRBJ2-3; 7 bases map to TRBD2. The CDR3 runs 16 residues. Germline assignment: CDR1 SGHVS and CDR2 FNYEAQ. J was trimmed by 0 bases and V by 5 bases; bases with no gene match: 8. DNA of the CDR3: TGTGCCAGCAGCCCCCCGGGGGACTACAGCACAGATACGCAGTATTTT. This encodes CASSPPGDYSTDTQYF.

The genes are TRBV7-3 and TRBJ2-1; D gene unclear. The CDR3 loop spans 12 amino acids. Germline V lookup: CDR1 SGHTA, CDR2 FQGTGA. Trimming cost V 4 bases and J 9 bases, with 10 bases left between them. The CDR3 sequence: CASSSGPGEQFF. The DNA of the CDR3 is TGTGCCAGCAGCTCTGGACCGGGTGAGCAGTTCTTC.

The V call is TRBV7-9, the J call TRBJ2-7; TRBD1 aligns across 9 bases. Germline assignment: CDR1 SEHNR and CDR2 FQNEAQ (reference sequence). The CDR3 loop spans 16 amino acids. J was trimmed by 2 bases and V by 5 bases; bases with no gene match: 10. CDR3 residues: CASSPRRQGGTYEQYF. In DNA form, the CDR3 reads TGTGCCAGCAGCCCCCGCCGACAGGGGGGGACCTACGAGCAGTACTTC.

This chain links TRBV6-5 with TRBJ2-7, with D possibly being TRBD2 (6 bases). Trimming stripped 7 bases from V and 0 bases from J, with 10 bases between. This CDR3 has 13 amino acids. Per germline, CDR1 MNHEY and CDR2 SVGAGI. This CDR3 reads CASTSDYSYEQYF. The CDR3 nucleotides read TGTGCCAGCACCTCGGACTACTCCTACGAGCAGTACTTC.

This clone was observed a few times. The rearrangement links TRBV5-1 to TRBJ2-2, with D possibly being TRBD1 (6 bases). With 5 bases removed from V and 4 bases from J, the gap between germline ends came to 12 bases. The CDR3 consists of 14 residues. Looked up from germline, CDR1 is SGHRS and CDR2 is YFSETQ. For the CDR3, the DNA is TGCGCCAGCAGTAATATAGGGGGCACCGGGGAGCTGTTTTTT. Its translation: CASSNIGGTGELFF.

The V gene is TRBV2, the J gene TRBJ1-2, with D possibly being TRBD1 (5 bases). CDR1 SNHLY and CDR2 FYNNEI come from the germline V gene. V was shortened by 1 base and J by 2 bases, with 20 bases between the two germline ends. The length of the CDR3 is 18 residues. The CDR3 DNA sequence: TGTGCCAGCAGTGAAGGGTATTTAGTTCGGGGACCGAACTATGGCTACACCTTC. Translated: CASSEGYLVRGPNYGYTF.

This chain uses TRBV19 with TRBJ2-4, with D uncertain. This CDR3 is 15 amino acids long. CDR1 and CDR2 (germline): LNHDA, SQIVND (reference sequence). With 0 bases removed from V and 0 bases from J, the gap between germline ends came to 6 bases. Here the CDR3 reads CASSIDWGAKNIQYF. Written as DNA, the CDR3 is TGTGCCAGTAGTATAGATTGGGGAGCCAAAAACATTCAGTACTTC.

This clone was found a few times. The gene calls are TRBV2 and TRBJ1-4; D call uncertain. V was pared by 7 bases and J by 2 bases, with 5 bases between. Per germline, CDR1 SNHLY and CDR2 FYNNEI. The CDR3 sequence is 12 residues long. DNA for the CDR3: TGTGCCAGCATGCGGACTAATGAAAAACTGTTTTTT. Its protein is CASMRTNEKLFF.

The rearrangement links TRBV5-6 to TRBJ1-2; TRBD1 matches 8 bases. The CDR3 runs 15 residues. CDR1 and CDR2 from the germline V gene are SGHDT and YYEEEE. V lost 4 bases, J lost 7 bases, and 12 bases stayed unmatched. This chain's CDR3 is CASSSGQGGIGGYTF. The CDR3 DNA reads as TGTGCCAGCAGCAGTGGACAGGGCGGAATAGGTGGCTACACCTTC. The whole variable domain, filled in from reference TRBV5-6 and TRBJ1-2, reads DAGVTQSPTHLIKTRGQQVTLRCSPKSGHDTVSWYQQALGQGPQFIFQYYEEEERQRGNFPDRFSGHQFPNYSSELNVNALLLGDSALYLCASSSGQGGIGGYTFGSGTRLTVV.

The V gene is TRBV19, the J gene TRBJ2-7; D is tentatively TRBD1 or TRBD2 (5 bases each). CDR1 is LNHDA, CDR2 SQIVND, per germline (reference sequence). This CDR3 comprises 12 residues. V was trimmed by 8 bases and J by 3 bases, leaving 11 bases between them. Here the CDR3 reads CASGRGDYEQYF. The DNA for the CDR3 is TGTGCCAGTGGACGAGGGGACTACGAGCAGTACTTC.

This clone was counted only a few times. This sequence joins TRBV2 and TRBJ2-5; the D gene is possibly TRBD1 (6 bases). Deletions cut 4 bases from V and 2 bases from J, with 8 bases between. Germline V gene lookup returns CDR1 SNHLY and CDR2 FYNNEI. The CDR3 has 13 amino acids. CDR3 in amino acids: CASSVGAQETQYF. The CDR3 region has the DNA TGTGCCAGCAGTGTGGGGGCTCAAGAGACCCAGTACTTC.

The V call is TRBV18, the J call TRBJ1-5; D not certain. Per germline, CDR1 KGHSH and CDR2 LQKENI. The CDR3 spans 14 residues. Trimming removed 3 bases from V and 3 bases from J, with 9 bases in between. The CDR3 here is CASSPVGTNQPQHF. The CDR3 region has the DNA TGTGCCAGCTCACCCGTAGGTACCAATCAGCCCCAGCATTTT.

In this sample, this clone turned up once. The J gene is TRBJ2-5, the V gene TRBV11-3; 10 nucleotides agree with TRBD2. The last part of the DNA fits TRBJ2-7 better; the J call may be wrong. In germline, CDR1 is SGHNT, CDR2 YENEEA. The CDR3 extends over 17 amino acids. The CDR3 is CASSLVTLAGVGYEQYF. CDR3 bases: TGTGCCAGCAGCTTAGTGACTCTAGCGGGAGTGGGCTACGAGCAGTACTTC.

This clone is a singleton in its sample. The chain is built from TRBV18 and TRBJ1-1, with D hard to call. The V gene's germline CDR1 is KGHSH and CDR2 LQKENI. V was cut by 4 bases and J by 4 bases, with 19 bases left in between. This CDR3 region has 16 residues. The CDR3 nucleotides are TGTGCCAGCTCACTACTTGCGTCCGGGGAAGGCACTGAAGCTTTCTTT. It translates to CASSLLASGEGTEAFF.

The rearrangement links TRBV7-8 to TRBJ1-6; D unresolved. The CDR3 is 15 amino acids. Germline V gene lookup returns CDR1 SGHVS and CDR2 FQNEAQ. The V end lost 0 bases, the J end lost 9 bases, and 12 bases lay between the germline ends. The CDR3, as DNA: TGTGCCAGCAGCTTAGCCAAAACGGCGGGTTCACCCCTCCACTTT. This codes for CASSLAKTAGSPLHF.

The rearrangement uses TRBV18 and TRBJ2-7; D is uncertain. This CDR3 has 15 residues. V lost 5 bases and J lost 4, with 18 bases in between. The germline gives CDR1 KGHSH, CDR2 LQKENI. The CDR3 region has the DNA TGTGCCAGCTCATCCACGGGTTCACCTAGATACGAGCAGTACTTC. The encoded protein is CASSSTGSPRYEQYF.

The J gene is TRBJ2-5, the V gene TRBV6-1, with D unresolved. The CDR3 spans 11 residues. Germline CDR1 MNHNS, CDR2 SASEGT. Trimming pared 6 bases from V and 2 bases from J, leaving 4 bases between. The CDR3 loop is CASSPQETQYF. DNA of the CDR3: TGTGCCAGCAGCCCTCAAGAGACCCAGTACTTC.

The chain uses TRBV5-1 and TRBJ2-5, with 9 bases lining up with TRBD2. Germline V gene lookup returns CDR1 SGHRS and CDR2 YFSETQ. The CDR3 contains 21 residues. V shed 0 bases, J shed 5 bases, and the junction held 23 bases outside the gene matches. CDR3 coding DNA: TGCGCCAGCAGCTTGGATCGGGTAATGCTAGCGGGGTCGAAAAGCTGGGAGACCCAGTACTTC. It is translated as CASSLDRVMLAGSKSWETQYF.

The V and J genes are TRBV14 and TRBJ1-2, with D possibly matching TRBD1 (5 bases). Germline V CDR1 and CDR2: SGHDN, FVKESK. V lost 4 bases to trimming and J lost 3 bases, with 6 bases between them. The CDR3 totals 12 residues. The CDR3 region has the DNA TGTGCCAGCAGCCCGACAGACTATGGCTACACCTTC. This translates into CASSPTDYGYTF.

This chain connects TRBV12-5 to TRBJ2-1, with a tentative D call TRBD1 (6 bases). The CDR3 is made up of 15 amino acids. Germline loops: CDR1 LGHNT, CDR2 FRNRAP. The germline V and J ends were trimmed by 4 bases and 9 bases, with 19 bases remaining between them. CDR3 region: CASGSGQTDSGEQFF. CDR3 sequence (DNA): TGTGCTAGTGGTTCAGGACAGACCGACTCCGGTGAGCAGTTCTTC.

The V call is TRBV7-9, the J call TRBJ2-3; D gene uncertain. CDR3 length: 14 residues. Germline V gene lookup returns CDR1 SEHNR and CDR2 FQNEAQ (reference sequence). Deletions cut 3 bases from V and 5 bases from J, with 12 bases between. CDR3 nucleotides: TGTGCCAGCAGCTTCACAGCCTCAGTAGATACGCAGTATTTT. This codes for CASSFTASVDTQYF.

The V call is TRBV11-3, the J call TRBJ2-5; 11 bases align to TRBD2. V lost 4 bases to trimming and J lost 1 base; unmatched junction nucleotides: 5. Per germline, CDR1 SGHNT and CDR2 YENEEA. The CDR3 is 16 residues long. In nucleotides, the CDR3 is TGTGCCAGCAGCTCCGGACTAGCGGGCACCCAAGAGACCCAGTACTTC. Residues: CASSSGLAGTQETQYF.

The chain is built from TRBV5-8 and TRBJ2-3, with D maybe TRBD1 (6 bases). Germline values: CDR1 SGHTS, CDR2 YDEGEE. This CDR3 region has 13 residues. Between the trimmed V and J ends, which lost 2 bases and 3 bases, there was a span of 7 bases. The CDR3 here is CASSLGQTDTQYF. The CDR3 DNA reads as TGTGCCAGCAGCTTAGGACAGACAGATACGCAGTATTTT.

This rearrangement joins TRBV5-4 to TRBJ2-5; tentatively, D is TRBD1 (6 bases). Germline V gene data show CDR1 as SGHNT and CDR2 as YYREEE (reference sequence). The CDR3 has 14 amino acids. Trimming cost V 0 bases and J 2 bases, with 8 bases left between them. CDR3 loop: CASSLARGQETQYF. The CDR3 DNA reads as TGTGCCAGCAGCTTGGCCAGGGGTCAAGAGACCCAGTACTTC.